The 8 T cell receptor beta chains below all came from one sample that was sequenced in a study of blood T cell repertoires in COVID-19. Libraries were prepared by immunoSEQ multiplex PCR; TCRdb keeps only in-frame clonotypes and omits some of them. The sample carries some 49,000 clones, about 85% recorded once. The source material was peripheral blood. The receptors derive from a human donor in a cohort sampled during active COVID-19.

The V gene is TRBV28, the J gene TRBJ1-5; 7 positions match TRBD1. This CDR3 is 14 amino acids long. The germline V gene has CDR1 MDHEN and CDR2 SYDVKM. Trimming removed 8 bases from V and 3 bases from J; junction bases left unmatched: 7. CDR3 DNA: TGTGCCAGCCACGGACAGGCCCCCAATCAGCCCCAGCATTTT. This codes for CASHGQAPNQPQHF. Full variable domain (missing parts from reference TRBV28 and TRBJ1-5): DVKVTQSSRYLVKRTGEKVFLECVQDMDHENMFWYRQDPGLGLRLIYFSYDVKMKEKGDIPEGYSVSREKKERFSLILESASTNQTSMYLCASHGQAPNQPQHFGDGTRLSIL.

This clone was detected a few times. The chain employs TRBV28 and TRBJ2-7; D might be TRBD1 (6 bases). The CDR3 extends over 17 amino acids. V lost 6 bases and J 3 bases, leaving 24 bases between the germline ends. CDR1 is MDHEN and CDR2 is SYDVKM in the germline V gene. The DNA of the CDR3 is TGTGCCAGCAGCTACCCCCATACAGGGCTTACTTACTACGAGCAGTACTTC. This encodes CASSYPHTGLTYYEQYF.

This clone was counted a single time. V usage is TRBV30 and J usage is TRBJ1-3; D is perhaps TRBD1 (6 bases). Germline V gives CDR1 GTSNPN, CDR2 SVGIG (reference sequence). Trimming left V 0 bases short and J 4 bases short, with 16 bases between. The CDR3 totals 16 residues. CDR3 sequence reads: CAWSVRAGVVGNTIYF. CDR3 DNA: TGTGCCTGGAGTGTACGGGCAGGGGTGGTCGGAAACACCATATATTTT.

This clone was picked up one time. Here the CDR3 reads CASSLTPGVTNEQFF. In DNA, the CDR3 is TGTGCCAGCAGCTTAACGCCGGGAGTAACGAATGAGCAGTTCTTC. The chain employs TRBV7-3 and TRBJ2-1; D may be TRBD2 (6 bases). The V end lost 0 bases, the J end lost 7 bases, and 13 bases lay between the germline ends. Germline CDR1 and CDR2: SGHTA and FQGTGA. The CDR3 runs 15 residues.

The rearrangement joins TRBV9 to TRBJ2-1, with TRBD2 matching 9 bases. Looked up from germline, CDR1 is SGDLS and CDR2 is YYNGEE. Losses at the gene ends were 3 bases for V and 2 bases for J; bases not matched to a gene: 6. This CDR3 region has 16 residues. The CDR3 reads CASSGLAGIAYNEQFF. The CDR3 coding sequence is TGTGCCAGCAGCGGCCTAGCGGGAATCGCCTACAATGAGCAGTTCTTC.

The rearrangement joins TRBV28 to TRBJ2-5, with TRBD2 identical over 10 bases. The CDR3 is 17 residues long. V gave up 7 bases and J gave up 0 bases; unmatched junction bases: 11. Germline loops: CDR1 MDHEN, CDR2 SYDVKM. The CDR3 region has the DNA TGTGCCAGCACTAATCGATGGACTAGCGGCTACCAAGAGACCCAGTACTTC. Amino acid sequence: CASTNRWTSGYQETQYF.

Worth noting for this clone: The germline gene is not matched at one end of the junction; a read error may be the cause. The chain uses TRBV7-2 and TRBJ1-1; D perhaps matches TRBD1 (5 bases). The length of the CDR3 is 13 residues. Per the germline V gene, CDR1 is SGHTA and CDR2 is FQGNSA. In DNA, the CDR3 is TGTGCCAGCAGCCCCTTGATGAAGGGCCTGGGGCAATTT. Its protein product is CASSPLMKGLGQF.

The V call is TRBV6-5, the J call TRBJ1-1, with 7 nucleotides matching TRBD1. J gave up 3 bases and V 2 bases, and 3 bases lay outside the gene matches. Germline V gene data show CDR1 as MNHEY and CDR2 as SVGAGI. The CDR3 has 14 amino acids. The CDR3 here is CASSYHDRDTEAFF. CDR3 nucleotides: TGTGCCAGCAGTTACCACGACAGGGACACTGAAGCTTTCTTT.